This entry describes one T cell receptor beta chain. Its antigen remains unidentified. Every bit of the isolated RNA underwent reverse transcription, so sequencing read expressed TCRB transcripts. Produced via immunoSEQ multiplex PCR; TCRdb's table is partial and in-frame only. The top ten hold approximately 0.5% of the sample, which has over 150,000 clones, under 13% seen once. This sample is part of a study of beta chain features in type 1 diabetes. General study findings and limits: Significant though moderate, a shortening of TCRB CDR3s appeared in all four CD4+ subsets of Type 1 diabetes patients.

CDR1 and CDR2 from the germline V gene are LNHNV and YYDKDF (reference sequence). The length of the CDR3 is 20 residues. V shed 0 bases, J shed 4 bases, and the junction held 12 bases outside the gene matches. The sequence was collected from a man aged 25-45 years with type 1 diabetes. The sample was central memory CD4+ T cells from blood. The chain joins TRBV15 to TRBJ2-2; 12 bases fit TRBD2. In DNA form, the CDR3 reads TGTGCCACCAGCAGAGATGAGTGGGCTAGCGGGAGGGCAGGCACCGGGGAGCTGTTTTTT. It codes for CATSRDEWASGRAGTGELFF.